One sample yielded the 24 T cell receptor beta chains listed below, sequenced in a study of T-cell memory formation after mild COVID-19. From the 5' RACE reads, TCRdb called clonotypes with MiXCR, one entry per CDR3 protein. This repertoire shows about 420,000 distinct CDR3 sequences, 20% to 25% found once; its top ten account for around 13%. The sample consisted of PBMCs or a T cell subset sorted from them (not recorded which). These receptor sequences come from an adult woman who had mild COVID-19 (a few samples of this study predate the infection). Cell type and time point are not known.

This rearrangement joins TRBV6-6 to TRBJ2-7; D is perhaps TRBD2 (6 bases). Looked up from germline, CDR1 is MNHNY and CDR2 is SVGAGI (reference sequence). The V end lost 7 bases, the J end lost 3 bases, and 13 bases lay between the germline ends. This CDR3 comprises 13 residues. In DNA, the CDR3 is TGTGCCAGCACGAAGAGGGGAGGCTACGAGCAGTACTTC. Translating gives CASTKRGGYEQYF.

The CDR3 DNA reads TGCGCCAGCAGCTTCGAGGCGGGTTATGGCTACACCTTC. Protein sequence: CASSFEAGYGYTF. This chain connects TRBV5-1 to TRBJ1-2; no firm D call. Germline V gene sequence: CDR1 SGHRS, CDR2 YFSETQ. The V gene lost 2 bases and the J gene lost 5 bases, with 10 bases spanning the gap. The CDR3 length is 13 residues.

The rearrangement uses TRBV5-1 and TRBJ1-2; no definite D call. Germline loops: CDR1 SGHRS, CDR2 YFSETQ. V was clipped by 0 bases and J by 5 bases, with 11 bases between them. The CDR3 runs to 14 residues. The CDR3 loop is CASSLDRAKYGYTF. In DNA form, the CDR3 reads TGCGCCAGCAGCTTGGATAGGGCAAAATATGGCTACACCTTC.

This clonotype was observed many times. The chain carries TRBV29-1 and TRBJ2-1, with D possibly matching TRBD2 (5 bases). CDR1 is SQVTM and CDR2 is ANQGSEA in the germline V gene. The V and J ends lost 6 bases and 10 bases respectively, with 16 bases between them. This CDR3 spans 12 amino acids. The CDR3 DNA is TGCAGCGTGGAGAGGGATGGTAGGGAGCAGTTCTTC. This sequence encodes CSVERDGREQFF.

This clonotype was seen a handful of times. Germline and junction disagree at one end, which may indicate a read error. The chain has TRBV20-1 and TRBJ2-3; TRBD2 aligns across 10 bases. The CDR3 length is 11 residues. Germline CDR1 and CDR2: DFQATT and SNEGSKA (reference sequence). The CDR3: CPTHIRSGRDF. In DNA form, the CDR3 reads TGCCCGACGCACATCCGGAGCGGGAGGGATTTT.

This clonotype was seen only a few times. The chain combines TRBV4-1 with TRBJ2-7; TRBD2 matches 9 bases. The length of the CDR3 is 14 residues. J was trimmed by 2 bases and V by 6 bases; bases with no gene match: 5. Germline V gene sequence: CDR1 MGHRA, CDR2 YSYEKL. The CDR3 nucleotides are TGCGCCAGCAGAATTAGCGGGGGCGCCTACGAGCAGTACTTC. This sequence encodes CASRISGGAYEQYF.

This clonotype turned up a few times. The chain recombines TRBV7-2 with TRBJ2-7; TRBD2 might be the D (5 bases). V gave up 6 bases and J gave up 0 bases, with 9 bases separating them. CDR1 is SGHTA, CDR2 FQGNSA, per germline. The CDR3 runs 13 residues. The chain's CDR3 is CASRYGNSYEQYF. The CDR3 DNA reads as TGTGCCAGCAGGTACGGGAACTCCTACGAGCAGTACTTC.

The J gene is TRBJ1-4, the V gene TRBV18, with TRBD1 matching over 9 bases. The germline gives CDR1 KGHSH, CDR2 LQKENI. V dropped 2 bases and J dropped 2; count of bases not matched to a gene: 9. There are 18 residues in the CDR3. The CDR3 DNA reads TGTGCCAGCTCACCATTGGGACAGGGATACTCCACTAATGAAAAACTGTTTTTT. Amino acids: CASSPLGQGYSTNEKLFF.

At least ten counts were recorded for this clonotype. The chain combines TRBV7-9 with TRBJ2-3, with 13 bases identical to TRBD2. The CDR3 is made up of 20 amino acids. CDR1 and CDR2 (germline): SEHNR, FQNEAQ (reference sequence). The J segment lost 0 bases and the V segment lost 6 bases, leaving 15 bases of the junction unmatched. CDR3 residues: CASSFGLAGAAKSSTDTQYF. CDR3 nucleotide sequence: TGTGCCAGCAGTTTCGGACTAGCGGGAGCGGCCAAATCTAGCACAGATACGCAGTATTTT. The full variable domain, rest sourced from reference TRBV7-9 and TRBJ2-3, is DTGVSQNPRHKITKRGQNVTFRCDPISEHNRLYWYRQTLGQGPEFLTYFQNEAQLEKSRLLSDRFSAERPKGSFSTLEIQRTEQGDSAMYLCASSFGLAGAAKSSTDTQYFGPGTRLTVL.

The CDR3 DNA sequence: TGTGCCAGCTCACCTGCCCGGGACAAGAACACTGAAGCTTTCTTT. It is translated as CASSPARDKNTEAFF. V usage is TRBV18 and J usage is TRBJ1-1; TRBD1 is a possible D gene (6 bases). The CDR3 totals 15 residues. CDR1 KGHSH and CDR2 LQKENI come from the germline V gene. The V end was cut by 3 bases, the J end by 1 base, with 12 bases between.

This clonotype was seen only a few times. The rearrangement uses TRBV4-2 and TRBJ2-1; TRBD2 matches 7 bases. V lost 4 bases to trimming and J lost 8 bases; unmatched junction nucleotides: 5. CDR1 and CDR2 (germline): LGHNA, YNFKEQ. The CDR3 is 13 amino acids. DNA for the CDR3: TGTGCCAGCAGCCTAGGACTAGGGCATGAGCAGTTCTTC. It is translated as CASSLGLGHEQFF.

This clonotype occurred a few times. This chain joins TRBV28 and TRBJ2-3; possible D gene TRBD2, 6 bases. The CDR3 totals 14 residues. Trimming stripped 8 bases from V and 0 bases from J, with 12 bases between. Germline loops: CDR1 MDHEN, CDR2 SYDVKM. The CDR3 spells CASFGGTSTDTQYF. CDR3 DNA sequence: TGTGCCAGCTTTGGAGGGACGAGCACAGATACGCAGTATTTT.

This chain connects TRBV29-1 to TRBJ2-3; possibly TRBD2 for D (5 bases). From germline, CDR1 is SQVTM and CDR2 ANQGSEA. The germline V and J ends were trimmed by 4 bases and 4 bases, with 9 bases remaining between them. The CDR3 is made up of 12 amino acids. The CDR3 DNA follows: TGCAGCGTTGCTGAGGGTTCAGATACGCAGTATTTT. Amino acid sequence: CSVAEGSDTQYF.

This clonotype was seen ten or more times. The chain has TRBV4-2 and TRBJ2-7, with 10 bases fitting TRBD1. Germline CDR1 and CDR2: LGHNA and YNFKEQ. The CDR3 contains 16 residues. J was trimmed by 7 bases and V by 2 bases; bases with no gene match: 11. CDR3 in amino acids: CASSQKEGTGAHEQYF. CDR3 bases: TGTGCCAGCAGCCAAAAGGAAGGGACAGGGGCGCATGAGCAGTACTTC.

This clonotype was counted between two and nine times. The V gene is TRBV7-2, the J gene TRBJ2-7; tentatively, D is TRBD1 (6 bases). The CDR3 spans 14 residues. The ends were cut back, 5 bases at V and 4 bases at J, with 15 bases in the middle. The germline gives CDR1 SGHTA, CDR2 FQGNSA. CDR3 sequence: CASSPVTGNYEQYF. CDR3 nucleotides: TGTGCCAGCAGCCCTGTGACAGGAAATTACGAGCAGTACTTC.

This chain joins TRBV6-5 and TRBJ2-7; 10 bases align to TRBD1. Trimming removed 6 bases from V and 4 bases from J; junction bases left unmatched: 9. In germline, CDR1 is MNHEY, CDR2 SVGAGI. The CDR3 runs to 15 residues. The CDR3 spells CASRYRDRGLYEQYF. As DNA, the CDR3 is TGTGCCAGCAGATACAGGGACAGGGGACTTTACGAGCAGTACTTC.

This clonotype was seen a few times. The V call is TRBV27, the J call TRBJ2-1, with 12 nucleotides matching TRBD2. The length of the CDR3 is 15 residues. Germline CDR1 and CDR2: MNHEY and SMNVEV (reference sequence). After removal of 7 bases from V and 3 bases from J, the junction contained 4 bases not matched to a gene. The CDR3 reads CASNLAGGGYNEQFF. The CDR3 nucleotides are TGTGCCAGCAACCTAGCGGGAGGGGGCTACAATGAGCAGTTCTTC.

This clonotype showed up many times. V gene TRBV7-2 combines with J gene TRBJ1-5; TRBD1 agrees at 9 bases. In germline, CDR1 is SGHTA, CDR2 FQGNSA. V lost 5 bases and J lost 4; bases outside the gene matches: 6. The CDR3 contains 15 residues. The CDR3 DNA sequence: TGTGCCAGCAGCCCTGGGACAGGGCGAAATCAGCCCCAGCATTTT. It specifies CASSPGTGRNQPQHF.

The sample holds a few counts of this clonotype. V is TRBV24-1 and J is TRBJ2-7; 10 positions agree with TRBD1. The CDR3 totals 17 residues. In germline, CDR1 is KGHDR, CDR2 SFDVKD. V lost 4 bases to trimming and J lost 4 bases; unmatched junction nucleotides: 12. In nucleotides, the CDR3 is TGTGCCACCAGTGACTCCTCCTCGGGACAGGGGTTTTACGAGCAGTACTTC. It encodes CATSDSSSGQGFYEQYF.

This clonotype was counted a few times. CDR3 residues: CASSYREGETQYF. The DNA of the CDR3 is TGTGCCAGCAGTTATAGGGAGGGTGAGACCCAGTACTTC. V gene TRBV6-5 combines with J gene TRBJ2-5; 7 bases agree with TRBD2. This CDR3 region has 13 residues. CDR1 is MNHEY, CDR2 SVGAGI, per germline. The trim removed 3 bases at V and 5 bases at J, leaving 3 bases unmatched.

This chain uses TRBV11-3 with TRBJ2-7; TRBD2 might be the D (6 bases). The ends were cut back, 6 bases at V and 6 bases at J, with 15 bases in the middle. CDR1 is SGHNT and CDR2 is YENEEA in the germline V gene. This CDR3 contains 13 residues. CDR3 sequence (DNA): TGTGCCAGCAGTCGAGGGGAGGCGGGCGAGCAGTACTTC. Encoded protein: CASSRGEAGEQYF.

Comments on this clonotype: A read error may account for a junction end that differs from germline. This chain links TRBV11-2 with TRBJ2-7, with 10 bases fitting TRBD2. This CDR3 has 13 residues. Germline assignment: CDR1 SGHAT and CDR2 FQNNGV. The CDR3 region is CASSSILAGLSDF. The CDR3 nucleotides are TGTGCCAGCAGCTCGATACTAGCGGGGCTTTCCGACTTC.

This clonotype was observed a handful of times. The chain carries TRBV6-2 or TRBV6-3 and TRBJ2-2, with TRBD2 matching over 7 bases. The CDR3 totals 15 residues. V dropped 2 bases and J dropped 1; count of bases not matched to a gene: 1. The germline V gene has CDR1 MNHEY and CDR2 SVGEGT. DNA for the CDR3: TGTGCCAGCAGTTACGCTAGCGGGAACACCGGGGAGCTGTTTTTT. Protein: CASSYASGNTGELFF.

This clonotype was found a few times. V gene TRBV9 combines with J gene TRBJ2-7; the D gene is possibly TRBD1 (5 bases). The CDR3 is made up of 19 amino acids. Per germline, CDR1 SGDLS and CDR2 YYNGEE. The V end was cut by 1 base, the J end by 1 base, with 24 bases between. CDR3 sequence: CASSVRPGRDNFGSYEQYF. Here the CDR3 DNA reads TGTGCCAGCAGCGTAAGGCCTGGCAGGGATAACTTTGGATCCTACGAGCAGTACTTC.